These 26 T cell receptor beta chains were all obtained from the same sample, sequenced in a study of OX40 agonist ivuxolimab in advanced cancers. Only in-frame clones appear in the TCRdb table, and some are missing; sequencing was by immunoSEQ multiplex PCR. The data contain over 75,000 clones, roughly nine tenths of them singletons. The specimen comprised CD4+ or CD8+ T cells sorted from blood, sampled in a trial of the OX40 agonist ivuxolimab. The receptors derive from an adult with an advanced solid tumor such as melanoma, head and neck, liver or kidney cancer.

The CDR3 DNA reads as TGCGCCAGCAGCCAAGGCCTGGGAGGCGAGCAGTACTTC. It specifies CASSQGLGGEQYF. The rearrangement links TRBV4-3 to TRBJ2-7; a possible D gene is TRBD2 (6 bases). Per germline, CDR1 LGHNA and CDR2 YSLEER. V lost 1 base, J lost 6 bases, and 10 bases lay in between. The CDR3 runs 13 residues.

The sample holds a few counts of this clone. Other nucleotide sequences in the sample specify the same CDR3. This chain links TRBV6-5 with TRBJ2-7, with 8 bases aligning to TRBD1. Unmatched junction bases numbered 3, after V lost 5 bases and J lost 0 bases. CDR3 length: 14 amino acids. The germline gives CDR1 MNHEY, CDR2 SVGAGI. CDR3 bases: TGTGCCAGCAGTCCAGGGGGCAGCTCCTACGAGCAGTACTTC. It translates to CASSPGGSSYEQYF.

The chain's CDR3 is CASSREEAFF. As DNA, the CDR3 is TGTGCCAGCAGCCGAGAGGAGGCTTTCTTT. This chain uses TRBV7-9 with TRBJ1-1; D is unresolved. CDR1 SEHNR and CDR2 FQNEAQ come from the germline V gene (reference sequence). The V and J ends lost 5 bases and 11 bases respectively, with 9 bases between them. The CDR3 sequence is 10 residues long. Full variable domain (remainder filled in from reference TRBV7-9 and TRBJ1-1): DTGVSQNPRHKITKRGQNVTFRCDPISEHNRLYWYRQTLGQGPEFLTYFQNEAQLEKSRLLSDRFSAERPKGSFSTLEIQRTEQGDSAMYLCASSREEAFFGQGTRLTVV.

V is TRBV19 and J is TRBJ2-7; D is ambiguous. Germline lookup yields CDR1 LNHDA and CDR2 SQIVND (reference sequence). V lost 3 bases to trimming and J lost 2 bases, with 8 bases between them. The CDR3 sequence is 13 residues long. CDR3 loop: CASSMGWAYEQYF. The CDR3 nucleotides are TGTGCCAGTAGTATGGGGTGGGCCTACGAGCAGTACTTC. Combining the CDR3 with reference TRBV19 and TRBJ2-7 gives the whole variable domain DGGITQSPKYLFRKEGQNVTLSCEQNLNHDAMYWYRQDPGQGLRLIYYSQIVNDFQKGDIAEGYSVSREKKESFPLTVTSAQKNPTAFYLCASSMGWAYEQYFGPGTRLTVT.

This chain connects TRBV6-1 to TRBJ2-7; D uncertain. Trimming pared 6 bases from V and 0 bases from J, leaving 6 bases between. The CDR3 runs 12 residues. CDR1 is MNHNS, CDR2 SASEGT, per germline. The CDR3, as DNA: TGTGCCAGCAGGACCTTCTCCTACGAGCAGTACTTC. Translating gives CASRTFSYEQYF.

The chain uses TRBV28 and TRBJ2-1; D is unclear. Germline V lookup: CDR1 MDHEN, CDR2 SYDVKM. This CDR3 contains 10 residues. Trimming took off 6 bases at V and 7 bases at J, with 4 bases between the two ends. CDR3 nucleotides: TGTGCCAGCAGGGGTAATGAGCAGTTCTTC. It translates to CASRGNEQFF.

CDR3 sequence reads: CASSLLPGGAETQYF. DNA for the CDR3: TGTGCCAGCAGCTTGCTTCCAGGGGGCGCGGAGACCCAGTACTTC. The rearrangement links TRBV5-5 to TRBJ2-5; 8 nucleotides align to TRBD1. Germline V lookup: CDR1 SGHKS, CDR2 YYEKEE (reference sequence). The CDR3 length is 15 residues. V lost 1 base and J lost 5; bases outside the gene matches: 7.

The chain combines TRBV9 with TRBJ2-5, with TRBD1 identical over 8 bases. V gave up 3 bases and J gave up 5 bases; unmatched junction bases: 9. Germline V lookup: CDR1 SGDLS, CDR2 YYNGEE. CDR3 length: 15 residues. As DNA, the CDR3 is TGTGCCAGCAGCGCACGACAGGGGAGTGGGGAGACCCAGTACTTC. It specifies CASSARQGSGETQYF.

The chain couples TRBV5-1 to TRBJ2-3, with TRBD2 as a possible D gene (6 bases). CDR1 is SGHRS and CDR2 is YFSETQ in the germline V gene. CDR3 length: 16 residues. V gave up 0 bases and J gave up 2 bases, with 13 bases separating them. The CDR3 reads CASSLGYGGTTDTQYF. The CDR3 DNA sequence: TGCGCCAGCAGCTTGGGATACGGGGGAACCACAGATACGCAGTATTTT.

This sequence joins TRBV11-2 and TRBJ2-7; D gene ambiguous. The V gene lost 1 base and the J gene lost 4 bases, with 11 bases spanning the gap. Germline CDR1 and CDR2: SGHAT and FQNNGV. This CDR3 has 14 amino acids. CDR3 DNA sequence: TGTGCCAGCAGCTTAGGAGGTGGGCCTTACGAGCAGTACTTC. Its protein is CASSLGGGPYEQYF.

The gene calls are TRBV10-3 and TRBJ1-5, with D possibly TRBD1 on 5 matching bases. Trimming took off 10 bases at V and 7 bases at J, with 14 bases between the two ends. CDR1 and CDR2 from the germline V gene are ENHRY and SYGVKD. The CDR3 has 12 amino acids. DNA for the CDR3: TGTGCCAGCACAGGTCCGGGCCAGCCCCAGCATTTT. Protein sequence: CASTGPGQPQHF.

The chain is built from TRBV27 and TRBJ1-5, with 7 bases matching TRBD1. The CDR3 loop spans 16 amino acids. V trimming: 5 bases; J trimming: 2 bases; junction bases outside the gene matches: 9. In germline, CDR1 is MNHEY, CDR2 SMNVEV (reference sequence). CDR3 DNA: TGTGCCAGCAGTAAGGCCACTACAGGGGGCAATCAGCCCCAGCATTTT. It is translated as CASSKATTGGNQPQHF.

The gene calls are TRBV5-1 and TRBJ2-3; D might be TRBD1 (6 bases). Germline lookup yields CDR1 SGHRS and CDR2 YFSETQ. V lost 0 bases and J lost 3, with 14 bases in between. The CDR3 totals 16 residues. The CDR3 sequence: CASSLESARGTDTQYF. In DNA form, the CDR3 reads TGCGCCAGCAGCTTGGAATCAGCGAGGGGGACAGATACGCAGTATTTT. Together with reference TRBV5-1 and TRBJ2-3, the CDR3 gives the full variable domain: KAGVTQTPRYLIKTRGQQVTLSCSPISGHRSVSWYQQTPGQGLQFLFEYFSETQRNKGNFPGRFSGRQFSNSRSEMNVSTLELGDSALYLCASSLESARGTDTQYFGPGTRLTVL.

J is TRBJ1-2 and V is TRBV6-1; D unresolved. Germline V gene data show CDR1 as MNHNS and CDR2 as SASEGT. V was pared by 7 bases and J by 0 bases, with 15 bases between. The CDR3 is 15 residues long. CDR3 coding DNA: TGTGCCAGCACTCTATTCAGGAATTCTAACTATGGCTACACCTTC. It encodes CASTLFRNSNYGYTF.

V and J are TRBV7-2 and TRBJ2-7, with 7 positions matching TRBD1. The CDR3 runs 14 residues. Germline V lookup: CDR1 SGHTA, CDR2 FQGNSA. The V gene end was trimmed by 7 bases and the J gene end by 5 bases; junction bases not matched to a gene: 11. CDR3 amino acids: CASKRQGTGHEQYF. CDR3 DNA: TGTGCCAGCAAGAGACAGGGAACGGGGCACGAGCAGTACTTC.

The V call is TRBV2, the J call TRBJ1-2, with D uncertain. V dropped 3 bases and J dropped 2 bases, with 7 bases sitting between them. Germline CDR1 reads SNHLY; CDR2 reads FYNNEI. The length of the CDR3 is 13 residues. The CDR3 region is CASSEVRNYGYTF. The CDR3 DNA reads as TGTGCCAGCAGTGAGGTCAGAAACTATGGCTACACCTTC.

The gene calls are TRBV28 and TRBJ2-4, with D uncertain. The V end lost 3 bases, the J end lost 2 bases, and 11 bases lay between the germline ends. The CDR3 spans 15 residues. The germline V gene has CDR1 MDHEN and CDR2 SYDVKM. The DNA of the CDR3 is TGTGCCAGCAGTTTGCCGGGTTTAACCAAAAACATTCAGTACTTC. It is translated as CASSLPGLTKNIQYF.

This chain joins TRBV5-1 and TRBJ2-2, with D possibly being TRBD1 (6 bases). V gave up 0 bases and J gave up 4 bases, with 25 bases separating them. This CDR3 comprises 20 residues. Germline V gives CDR1 SGHRS, CDR2 YFSETQ. This chain's CDR3 is CASSLEIAVRGDVRTGELFF. The CDR3, as DNA: TGCGCCAGCAGCTTGGAAATCGCCGTCAGGGGCGACGTTCGCACCGGGGAGCTGTTTTTT.

The chain uses TRBV7-2 and TRBJ2-5; the D gene is possibly TRBD1 (5 bases). V shed 4 bases and J shed 4 bases, with 13 bases lying between them. This CDR3 is built from 14 residues. CDR1 is SGHTA and CDR2 is FQGNSA in the germline V gene. The CDR3 here is CASSSPPQGETQYF. CDR3 nucleotide sequence: TGTGCCAGCAGCTCTCCCCCCCAGGGAGAGACCCAGTACTTC.

This clone was observed once. The chain combines TRBV19 with TRBJ2-1; 16 nucleotides align to TRBD2. This CDR3 comprises 18 residues. The V segment lost 1 base and the J segment 9 bases; nucleotides outside the gene matches: 9. Germline CDR1 reads LNHDA; CDR2 reads SQIVND (reference sequence). CDR3 DNA sequence: TGTGCCAGTAGTATAGGGCCCGGGACTAGCGGGAGGGCCAGTGAGCAGTTCTTC. Translated: CASSIGPGTSGRASEQFF.

V is TRBV9 and J is TRBJ1-4, with 10 bases aligning to TRBD1. The J segment lost 8 bases and the V segment lost 3 bases, leaving 4 bases of the junction unmatched. CDR3 length: 14 residues. Germline loops: CDR1 SGDLS, CDR2 YYNGEE. The CDR3 DNA reads as TGTGCCAGCAGCGCATGGACAGGGGGGGAAAAACTGTTTTTT. Translating gives CASSAWTGGEKLFF.

The chain has TRBV6-1 and TRBJ2-5; possibly TRBD1 or TRBD2 for D (5 bases each). The CDR3 has 14 residues. V was clipped by 7 bases and J by 2 bases, with 14 bases between them. Germline CDR1 MNHNS, CDR2 SASEGT. This CDR3 is CASTPGTLQETQYF. The CDR3 nucleotides are TGTGCCAGCACCCCCGGGACGCTTCAAGAGACCCAGTACTTC.

CDR3 coding DNA: TGCGCCAGCAGCCGGACAGGGGGGTCGAACACCGGGGAGCTGTTTTTT. The encoded protein is CASSRTGGSNTGELFF. V usage is TRBV4-1 and J usage is TRBJ2-2; 10 bases are shared with TRBD1. V gave up 4 bases and J gave up 0 bases; unmatched junction bases: 2. Germline CDR1 and CDR2: MGHRA and YSYEKL. The CDR3 sequence is 16 residues long.

The chain uses TRBV7-2 and TRBJ2-1; perhaps TRBD2 as D (6 bases). The germline gives CDR1 SGHTA, CDR2 FQGNSA. The CDR3 totals 14 residues. V was shortened by 1 base and J by 4 bases, with 8 bases between the two germline ends. As DNA, the CDR3 is TGTGCCAGCAGCTTAGAGCGGGTGTACAATGAGCAGTTCTTC. It codes for CASSLERVYNEQFF.

This chain uses TRBV14 with TRBJ1-1, with D possibly being TRBD1 (6 bases). Trimming shortened V by 4 bases and J by 1 base, and 10 bases separated the two germline ends. Germline-derived CDR1 and CDR2 are SGHDN and FVKESK. This CDR3 comprises 14 residues. Here the CDR3 reads CASSRLQGNTEAFF. The CDR3 DNA reads as TGTGCCAGCAGCCGGCTACAGGGGAACACTGAAGCTTTCTTT.

The chain has TRBV4-2 and TRBJ2-5; TRBD2 agrees at 14 bases. This CDR3 has 21 residues. Germline V gives CDR1 LGHNA, CDR2 YNFKEQ. V was clipped by 0 bases and J by 9 bases; unmatched bases: 21. The DNA for the CDR3 is TGTGCCAGCAGCCAAGACGCGAGACTAGCGGGAGGGATGCGGAAAGGGAGGGCCCAGTACTTC. Its translation is CASSQDARLAGGMRKGRAQYF.